A single T cell receptor beta chain is shown here with its context. Sequencing was performed with immunoSEQ multiplex PCR; in TCRdb, only in-frame clones are kept and a portion is missing. In the table there are 75,000 to 100,000 clones, roughly 94% of which are singletons. The source of the sample is a study of technical replicates of blood from several donors. The CDR3 spans 13 residues. Trimming took 7 bases from V and 3 from J; bases not matched to a gene: 8. Germline V gene data show CDR1 as SQVTM and CDR2 as ANQGSEA. The chain uses TRBV29-1 and TRBJ2-7, with 8 bases matching TRBD1. The source of this sequence is a human donor in good health. Sequencing input: T cells isolated from PBMCs. The CDR3 DNA is TGCAGCGCCGCCGACAGGGGAGGCTACGAGCAGTACTTC. This gives the protein CSAADRGGYEQYF.